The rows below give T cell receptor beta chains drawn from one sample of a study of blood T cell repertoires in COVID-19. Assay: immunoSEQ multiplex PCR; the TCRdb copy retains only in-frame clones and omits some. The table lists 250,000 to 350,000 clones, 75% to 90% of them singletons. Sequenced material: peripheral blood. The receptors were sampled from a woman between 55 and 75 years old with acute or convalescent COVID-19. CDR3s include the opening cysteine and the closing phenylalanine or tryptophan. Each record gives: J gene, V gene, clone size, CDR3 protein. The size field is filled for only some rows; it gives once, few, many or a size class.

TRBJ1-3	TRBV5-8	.	CASSLNLLSGNTIYF
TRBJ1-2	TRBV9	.	CASSVEHRASAF
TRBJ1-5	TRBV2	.	CASSTPSGTGGRQPQHF
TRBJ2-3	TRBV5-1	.	CASSPSPDTQYF
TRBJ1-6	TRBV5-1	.	CASSLWQGSSPLHF
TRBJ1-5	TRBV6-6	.	CASSPQWQPQHF
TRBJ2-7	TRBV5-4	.	CASSLPGQGNYEQYF
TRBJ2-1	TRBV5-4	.	CASSRTSGSMNEQFF
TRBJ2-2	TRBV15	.	CATSPRTGVSTGELFF
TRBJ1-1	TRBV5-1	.	CASSLPMTGNTEAFF
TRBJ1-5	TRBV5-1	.	CASSEGQGGNQPQHF
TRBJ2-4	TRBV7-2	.	CASSWAGAGRSKNIQYF
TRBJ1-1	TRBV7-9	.	CASSTQGTTEAFF
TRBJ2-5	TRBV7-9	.	CASSPPTSGSAFSETQYF
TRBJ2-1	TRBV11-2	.	CASSLSGTNNEQFF
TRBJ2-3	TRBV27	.	CASTRLAGPTDTQYF
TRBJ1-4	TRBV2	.	CASSRDSGNEKLFF
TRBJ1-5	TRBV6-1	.	CASSEAGAGFQPQHF
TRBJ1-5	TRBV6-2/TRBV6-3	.	CASSLLSNQPQHF
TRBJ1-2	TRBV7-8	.	CASSLGQGYGYTF
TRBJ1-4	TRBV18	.	CASSQLRGEKLFF
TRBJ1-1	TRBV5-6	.	CASSSTGQGALNTEAFF
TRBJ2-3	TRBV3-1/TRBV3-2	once	CASSRLAAMSTDTQYF
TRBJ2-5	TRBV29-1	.	CSVLKGLASETQYF
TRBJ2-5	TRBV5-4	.	CASSLGLAQETQYF
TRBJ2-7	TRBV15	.	CATSRDQSRTAEQYF
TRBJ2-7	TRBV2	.	CASSLLAGVGIQYF